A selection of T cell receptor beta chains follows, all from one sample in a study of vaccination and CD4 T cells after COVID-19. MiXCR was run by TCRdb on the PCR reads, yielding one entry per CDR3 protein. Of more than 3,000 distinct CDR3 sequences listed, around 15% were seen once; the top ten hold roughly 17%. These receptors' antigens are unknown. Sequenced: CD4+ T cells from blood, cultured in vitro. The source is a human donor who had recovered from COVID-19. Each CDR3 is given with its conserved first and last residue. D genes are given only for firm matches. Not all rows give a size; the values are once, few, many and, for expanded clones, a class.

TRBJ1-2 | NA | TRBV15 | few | TGTGCCACCAGCCTCATGGGACTTAGGGCGTACTATGGCTACACCTTC | CATSLMGLRAYYGYTF
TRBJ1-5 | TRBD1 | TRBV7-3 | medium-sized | TGTGCCAGCAGCGAACGACAGGGCCAGCCCCAGCATTTT | CASSERQGQPQHF
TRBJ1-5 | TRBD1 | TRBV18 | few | TGTGCCAGCTCACCGCGGGACAGGGTGTGGAATCAGCCCCAGCATTTT | CASSPRDRVWNQPQHF
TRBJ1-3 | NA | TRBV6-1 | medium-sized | TGTGCCAGCAGTGAGGTTGGCACCATATATTTT | CASSEVGTIYF
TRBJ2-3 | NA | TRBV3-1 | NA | TGTGCCAGCAGCCAAGCAGATACGCAGTATTTT | CASSQADTQYF
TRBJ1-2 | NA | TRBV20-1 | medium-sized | TGCAGTGGTTCTGGGGAGGGCATGGGCTACACCTTC | CSGSGEGMGYTF
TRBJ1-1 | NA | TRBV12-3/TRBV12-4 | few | TGTGCCAGCAGTTTAAGCAGAGCCTCTGAAGCTTTCTTT | CASSLSRASEAFF
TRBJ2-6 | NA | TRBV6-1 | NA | TGTGCCAGCAGTAACGGACAGCCCGGGGCCAACGTCCTGACTTTC | CASSNGQPGANVLTF
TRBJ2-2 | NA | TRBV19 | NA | TGTGCCAGTAGAGGGCTGATGAACACCGGGGAGCTGTTTTTT | CASRGLMNTGELFF
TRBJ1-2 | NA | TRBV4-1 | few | TGCGCCAGCAGCGGTCCCGGGACGTCAACAAACTATGGCTACACCTTC | CASSGPGTSTNYGYTF
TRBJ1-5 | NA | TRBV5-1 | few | TGCGCCAGCAGCTTAGGTGGGTATAGCAATCAGCCCCAGCATTTT | CASSLGGYSNQPQHF
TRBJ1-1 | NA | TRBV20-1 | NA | TGCAGTGCTAGAGATATGAACCGAATGAACACTGAAGCTTACTTT | CSARDMNRMNTEAYF
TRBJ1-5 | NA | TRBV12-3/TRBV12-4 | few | TGTGCCAGCAGTTTAGCCCGACAGATGCCCCAGCATTTT | CASSLARQMPQHF
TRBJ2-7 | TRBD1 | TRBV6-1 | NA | TGTGCCACCTCGGACAGGAGCTACGAGCAGTACTTC | CATSDRSYEQYF
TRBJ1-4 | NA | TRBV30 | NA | TGTGCCTGGAGTCTCGGTGGCGGAGGAAAACTGTTTTTT | CAWSLGGGGKLFF
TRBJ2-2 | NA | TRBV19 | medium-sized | TGTGCCAGTAGTCTTTCCGGGCCTCCCTCCCCGGGGACCGGGGAGCTGTTTTTT | CASSLSGPPSPGTGELFF
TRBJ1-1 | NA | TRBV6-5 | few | TGTGCCAGCAGTTTTCGGCAGGGCTCGGTTGAAGCTTTCTTT | CASSFRQGSVEAFF
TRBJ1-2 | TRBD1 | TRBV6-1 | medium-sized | TGTGCCAGCACGCCCGGGACAGGGGGCAGGTGGAACTATGGCTACACCTTC | CASTPGTGGRWNYGYTF
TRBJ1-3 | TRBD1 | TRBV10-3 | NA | TGTGCCATCAGGGGGGACAGCGAGGGAAACACCATATATTTT | CAIRGDSEGNTIYF
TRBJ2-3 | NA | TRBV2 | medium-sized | TGTGCCAGCAAGGGGGGGGCCTCAACAGATACGCAGTATTTT | CASKGGASTDTQYF
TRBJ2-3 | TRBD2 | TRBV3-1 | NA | TGTGCCAGCAGCCAAGCGGGGGGGCGGGGTACGCAGTATTTT | CASSQAGGRGTQYF
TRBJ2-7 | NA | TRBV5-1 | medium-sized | TGCGCCAGCAGCTTGGACACTCCCTACGAGCAGTACTTC | CASSLDTPYEQYF
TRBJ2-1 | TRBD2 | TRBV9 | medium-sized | TGTGCCAGCAGCGTAATTGCGGGGGGGACCTACAATGAGCAGTTCTTC | CASSVIAGGTYNEQFF
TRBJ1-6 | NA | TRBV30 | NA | TGTGCCTGGGCCGGGGGGGCGCGGAATTCACCCCTCCACTTT | CAWAGGARNSPLHF